Listed below are T cell receptor beta chains from one sample, sequenced in a study of T-cell memory formation after mild COVID-19. TCRdb redid the calling of the 5' RACE reads with MiXCR, one entry per CDR3 protein. The data show about 260,000 distinct CDR3 sequences, 8.2% seen once. The sequencing sample was made of PBMCs or a T cell subset sorted from them (not recorded which). The receptors shown here come from a man aged 18 to 29 who had mild COVID-19 (a few samples of this study predate the infection). Cell type and time point are not known. Each CDR3 is given with its conserved first and last residue. Each record gives: clone size, J gene, V gene, CDR3 length, D gene, CDR3 protein, CDR3 DNA. The D gene is left open where the match is weak. Only part of the rows carry a size: once, few, many, or a class if the clone is expanded.

many,TRBJ1-1,TRBV29-1,12,NA,CSVAGGNTEAFF,TGCAGCGTTGCGGGCGGGAACACTGAAGCTTTCTTT
few,TRBJ1-1,TRBV5-1,13,TRBD1,CASSLGQGNYAFF,TGCGCCAGCAGCTTGGGACAGGGAAACTACGCTTTCTTT
NA,TRBJ2-1,TRBV5-1,16,TRBD2,CASSPRTSGANNEQFF,TGCGCCAGCAGCCCAAGGACTAGCGGGGCGAACAATGAGCAGTTCTTC
many,TRBJ1-6,TRBV4-3,16,NA,CASSQDPFSRNSPLHF,TGCGCCAGCAGCCAAGATCCGTTCAGTAGAAATTCACCCCTCCACTTT
NA,TRBJ2-2,TRBV20-1,13,NA,CSASGGNTGELFF,TGCAGTGCTAGCGGCGGAAACACCGGGGAGCTGTTTTTT
NA,TRBJ2-1,TRBV27,14,TRBD2,CASSRGVRNNEQFF,TGTGCCAGCAGCCGGGGGGTCCGCAACAATGAGCAGTTCTTC
NA,TRBJ2-1,TRBV3-1,16,NA,CASSQDRAGSYNEQFF,TGTGCCAGCAGCCAAGATCGGGCGGGCTCCTACAATGAGCAGTTCTTC
many,TRBJ2-3,TRBV7-2,13,NA,CASSLKRGDTQYF,TGTGCCAGCAGCTTAAAAAGAGGAGATACGCAGTATTTT
few,TRBJ2-3,TRBV11-2,14,TRBD2,CASSLDWTRKAQYF,TGTGCCAGCAGCTTAGATTGGACTAGGAAGGCGCAGTATTTT
few,TRBJ2-3,TRBV27,14,NA,CASSQYPLTDTQYF,TGTGCCAGCAGTCAATACCCCCTCACAGATACGCAGTATTTT
few,TRBJ2-1,TRBV5-1,15,TRBD2,CASSLEASGANEQFF,TGCGCCAGCAGCTTGGAAGCTAGCGGGGCCAATGAGCAGTTCTTC
NA,TRBJ1-3,TRBV6-6,15,NA,CASTFGGNTGNTIYF,TGTGCCAGCACATTTGGAGGAAATACTGGAAACACCATATATTTT
NA,TRBJ2-5,TRBV12-3/TRBV12-4,16,TRBD2,CASSSKRAGGRETQYF,TGTGCCAGCAGTTCCAAGAGAGCGGGAGGGAGAGAGACCCAGTACTTC
few,TRBJ2-5,TRBV27,13,NA,CASSLYRGGLQYF,TGTGCCAGCAGTTTATACAGGGGAGGGCTCCAGTACTTC
many,TRBJ2-2,TRBV20-1,13,NA,CSARVINTGELFF,TGCAGTGCTAGAGTTATAAACACCGGGGAGCTGTTTTTT
NA,TRBJ2-3,TRBV2,13,NA,CASSESSADTQYF,TGTGCCAGCAGTGAGTCCAGCGCGGATACGCAGTATTTT
many,TRBJ2-1,TRBV9,14,NA,CASSGQTIYNEQFF,TGTGCCAGCAGTGGACAAACGATCTACAATGAGCAGTTCTTC
NA,TRBJ1-1,TRBV6-5,14,NA,CASSPRRGGTEAFF,TGTGCCAGCAGTCCCCGGAGGGGCGGCACTGAAGCTTTCTTT
NA,TRBJ2-3,TRBV5-1,16,NA,CASSLGGNRPTDTQYF,TGCGCCAGCAGCTTGGGCGGAAACAGACCCACAGATACGCAGTATTTT
NA,TRBJ2-3,TRBV6-5,12,NA,CASSYPGDTQYF,TGTGCCAGCAGTTACCCTGGGGATACGCAGTATTTT
NA,TRBJ2-7,TRBV12-3/TRBV12-4,13,NA,CASSPGSAYEQYF,TGTGCCAGCAGCCCCGGATCGGCCTACGAGCAGTACTTC
NA,TRBJ2-4,TRBV7-2,14,TRBD2,CASSSGAGGVRGYF,TGTGCCAGCAGCTCAGGGGCGGGGGGCGTGAGGGGATACTTC
few,TRBJ2-1,TRBV12-3/TRBV12-4,17,NA,CASSPDRGQRGEAEQFF,TGTGCCAGCAGCCCTGACAGGGGACAGCGGGGGGAGGCTGAGCAGTTCTTC
NA,TRBJ1-6,TRBV10-3,14,NA,CAISGDRNNSPLHF,TGTGCCATCAGTGGTGACAGGAATAATTCACCCCTCCACTTT
medium-sized,TRBJ2-3,TRBV20-1,15,TRBD2,CSASQRTSGTDTQYF,TGCAGTGCTAGCCAAAGAACTAGCGGGACAGATACGCAGTATTTT
NA,TRBJ1-1,TRBV18,12,TRBD1,CATTQGGTEAFF,TGTGCCACGACACAGGGGGGGACTGAAGCTTTCTTT
NA,TRBJ2-7,TRBV30,12,NA,CAWSSFPGEQYF,TGTGCCTGGAGTTCTTTCCCTGGCGAGCAGTACTTC
NA,TRBJ2-1,TRBV3-1,16,NA,CASSQVFGSSYNEQFF,TGTGCCAGCAGCCAAGTCTTCGGGAGCTCCTACAATGAGCAGTTCTTC
few,TRBJ2-4,TRBV4-1,20,TRBD2,CASSQAPSGGAFVAKNIQYF,TGCGCCAGCAGCCAAGCCCCCAGCGGGGGAGCTTTTGTAGCCAAAAACATTCAGTACTTC
few,TRBJ1-2,TRBV7-9,16,NA,CASSRLSHGENYGYTF,TGTGCCAGCAGCCGTCTTTCCCACGGGGAAAACTATGGCTACACCTTC
NA,TRBJ1-1,TRBV21-1,15,NA,CASSGPTLLNTEAFF,TGTGCCAGCAGCGGACCCACCCTCTTGAACACTGAAGCTTTCTTT
few,TRBJ2-1,TRBV4-1,15,NA,CASSQGVSSYNEQFF,TGCGCCAGCAGCCAAGGGGTTAGCTCCTACAATGAGCAGTTCTTC
NA,TRBJ2-3,TRBV24-1,13,NA,CATSVGTSDTQYF,TGTGCCACCAGTGTCGGGACCTCGGATACGCAGTATTTT
NA,TRBJ1-5,TRBV7-9,14,NA,CASSPGRRNQPQHF,TGTGCCAGCAGCCCGGGACGGAGAAATCAGCCCCAGCATTTT
many,TRBJ1-6,TRBV5-6,17,NA,CASSLRDRRLYNSPLHF,TGTGCCAGCAGCCTTAGAGACAGGAGACTCTATAATTCACCCCTCCACTTT
few,TRBJ2-5,TRBV20-1,16,TRBD1,CSSPGQGWWEGETQYF,TGCAGCTCTCCGGGACAGGGTTGGTGGGAAGGGGAGACCCAGTACTTC
few,TRBJ1-1,TRBV29-1,11,NA,CSVGRYTEAFF,TGCAGCGTTGGCAGGTACACTGAAGCTTTCTTT
NA,TRBJ2-7,TRBV5-1,13,NA,CASSLAGADEQYF,TGCGCCAGCAGCTTAGCAGGGGCGGACGAGCAGTACTTC
few,TRBJ1-1,TRBV6-5,15,NA,CASSRRALANTEAFF,TGTGCCAGCAGTCGAAGGGCTTTGGCAAACACTGAAGCTTTCTTT